A selection of T cell receptor beta chains follows, all from one sample in a study of CD8 T cells in ankylosing spondylitis. TCRdb re-analysed the 5' RACE reads in MiXCR, keeping a single row per CDR3 protein. The sample comprises roughly 440,000 distinct CDR3 sequences, approximately 17% of which are singletons, and 0.85% to 1.3% rests with the top ten. The sample comprised blood, either unsorted or a sorted T cell fraction (not recorded which). The source of these receptors is a male donor with ankylosing spondylitis. Both conserved end residues are part of each CDR3. Each record gives: clone size, D gene, J gene, V gene, CDR3 DNA, CDR3 protein. The D gene is left open where the match is weak. A row's size may be missing; if present it is once, few, many or a size class.

few NA TRBJ2-1 TRBV5-1 TGCGCCAGCAGCCCCCACGGGGGGCCTTACAATGAGCAGTTCTTC CASSPHGGPYNEQFF
NA TRBD1 TRBJ2-2 TRBV6-1 TGTGCCACTCGGACAGGGAACACCGGGGAGCTGTTTTTT CATRTGNTGELFF
few NA TRBJ1-1 TRBV12-3/TRBV12-4 TGTGCCAGCAGTTTTCTCGTCGGTAACCCTTTAGAAGCTTTCTTT CASSFLVGNPLEAFF
few NA TRBJ2-3 TRBV5-4 TGTGCCAGCAGCTTGGGACAGGCTAGCACAGATACGCAGTATTTT CASSLGQASTDTQYF
NA NA TRBJ1-1 TRBV5-5 TGTGCCAGCAGCTCCGGACCGATGAACACTGAAGCTTTCTTT CASSSGPMNTEAFF
NA TRBD1 TRBJ1-2 TRBV20-1 TGCAGTGCACCCCAGACAGGGGGCGGCTATGGCTACACCTTC CSAPQTGGGYGYTF
NA TRBD1 TRBJ1-1 TRBV7-3 TGTGCCAGCAGCCGACAGGGGGATTTGGCTGAAGCTTTCTTT CASSRQGDLAEAFF
NA NA TRBJ1-4 TRBV18 TGTGCCAGCTCACGAGGACAGTTAAATGAAAAACTGTTTTTT CASSRGQLNEKLFF
NA TRBD1 TRBJ2-7 TRBV4-3 TGCGCCAGCAGCGATACAGGGGGCTTCCACGAGCAGTACTTC CASSDTGGFHEQYF
NA NA TRBJ1-2 TRBV20-1 TGCAGTGCTAGAGATGGTCAGGTGGCTTTCTATGGCTACACCTTC CSARDGQVAFYGYTF
few TRBD2 TRBJ2-3 TRBV10-3 TGTGCCATCAGTGGGCTAGCGGGCACAGATACGCAGTATTTT CAISGLAGTDTQYF
NA NA TRBJ1-2 TRBV29-1 TGCAGCGTTCTTCCGACAGGCGACTATGGCTACACCTTC CSVLPTGDYGYTF
NA TRBD2 TRBJ2-7 TRBV6-1 TGTGCCAGCAACCCAAACGGGGGGGGCAGCTACGAGCAGTACTTC CASNPNGGGSYEQYF
NA NA TRBJ2-1 TRBV11-3 TGTGCCAGCAGCCCCATTAGGGGGGGCTACAATGAGCAGTTCTTC CASSPIRGGYNEQFF
few TRBD1 TRBJ1-1 TRBV4-3 TGCGCCAGCAGCCGAGCCGGGACAGCGAACACTGAAGCTTTCTTT CASSRAGTANTEAFF
few NA TRBJ1-1 TRBV12-3/TRBV12-4 TGTGCCAGCATCCTCAGGGGGAACACTGAAGCTTTCTTT CASILRGNTEAFF
NA NA TRBJ1-5 TRBV19 TGTGCCAGTAAACTTTCGGATCCCAGCAATCAGCCCCAGCATTTT CASKLSDPSNQPQHF